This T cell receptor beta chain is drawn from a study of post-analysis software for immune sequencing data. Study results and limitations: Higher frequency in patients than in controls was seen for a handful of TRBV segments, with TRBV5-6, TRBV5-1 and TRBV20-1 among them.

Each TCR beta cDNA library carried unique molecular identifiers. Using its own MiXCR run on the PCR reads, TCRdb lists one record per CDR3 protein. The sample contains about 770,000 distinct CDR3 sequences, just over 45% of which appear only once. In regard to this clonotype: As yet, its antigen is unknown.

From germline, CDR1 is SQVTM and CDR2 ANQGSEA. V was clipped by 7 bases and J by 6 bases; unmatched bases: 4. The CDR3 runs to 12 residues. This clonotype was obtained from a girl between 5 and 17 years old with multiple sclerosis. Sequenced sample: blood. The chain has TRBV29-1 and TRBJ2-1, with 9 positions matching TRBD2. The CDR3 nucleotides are TGCAGCGCGGGGACTAGCACCAATGAGCAGTTCTTC. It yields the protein CSAGTSTNEQFF.